The entry below gives a single T cell receptor (beta chain) sequence along with its context. One entry per CDR3 protein results from TCRdb running MiXCR on the 5' RACE reads. Found here are 60,000 to 75,000 distinct CDR3 sequences, roughly 4.5% of them singletons; the top ten hold around 3.4%. The data were taken from a study of early T cells in non-severe SARS-CoV-2 infection. CDR1 and CDR2 from the germline V gene are SQVTM and ANQGSEA. V lost 3 bases, J lost 0 bases, and 12 bases lay in between. The CDR3 contains 15 residues. The chain carries TRBV29-1 and TRBJ1-3, with D perhaps TRBD1 (5 bases). The receptor comes from an adult who was a healthcare worker with PCR-confirmed SARS-CoV-2 infection or an uninfected control (not recorded which). The donor label of this sample is uncertain. The input for sequencing was whole blood, taken at baseline. Here the CDR3 reads CSVEVMGVSGNTIYF. In DNA, the CDR3 is TGCAGCGTTGAGGTTATGGGGGTCTCTGGAAACACCATATATTTT.